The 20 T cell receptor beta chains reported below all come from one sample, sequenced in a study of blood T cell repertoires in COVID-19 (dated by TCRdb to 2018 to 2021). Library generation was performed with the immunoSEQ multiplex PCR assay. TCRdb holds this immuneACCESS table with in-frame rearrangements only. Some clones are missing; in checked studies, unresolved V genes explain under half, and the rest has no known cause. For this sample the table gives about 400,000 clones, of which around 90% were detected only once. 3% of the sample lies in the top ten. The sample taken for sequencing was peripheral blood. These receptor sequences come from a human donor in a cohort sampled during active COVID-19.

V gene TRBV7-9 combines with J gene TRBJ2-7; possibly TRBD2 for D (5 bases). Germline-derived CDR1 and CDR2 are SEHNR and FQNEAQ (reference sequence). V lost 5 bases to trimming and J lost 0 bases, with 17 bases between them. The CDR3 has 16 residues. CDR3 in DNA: TGTGCCAGCAGCCTGGGAGCCTACGGGCCCTCCTACGAGCAGTACTTC. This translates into CASSLGAYGPSYEQYF.

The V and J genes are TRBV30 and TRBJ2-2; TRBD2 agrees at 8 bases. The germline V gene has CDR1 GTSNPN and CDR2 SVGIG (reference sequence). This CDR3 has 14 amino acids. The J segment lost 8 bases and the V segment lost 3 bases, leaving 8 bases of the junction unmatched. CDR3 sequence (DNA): TGTGCCTGGAGGGCCAGCGGGGGAAGGGGGGAGCTGTTTTTT. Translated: CAWRASGGRGELFF.

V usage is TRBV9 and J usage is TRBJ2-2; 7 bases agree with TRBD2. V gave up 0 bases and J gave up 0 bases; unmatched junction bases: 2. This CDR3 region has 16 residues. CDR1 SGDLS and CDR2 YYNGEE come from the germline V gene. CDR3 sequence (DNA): TGTGCCAGCAGCGTAGACCTAGCGGCGAACACCGGGGAGCTGTTTTTT. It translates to CASSVDLAANTGELFF. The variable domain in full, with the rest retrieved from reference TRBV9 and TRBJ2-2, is DSGVTQTPKHLITATGQRVTLRCSPRSGDLSVYWYQQSLDQGLQFLIQYYNGEERAKGNILERFSAQQFPDLHSELNLSSLELGDSALYFCASSVDLAANTGELFFGEGSRLTVL.

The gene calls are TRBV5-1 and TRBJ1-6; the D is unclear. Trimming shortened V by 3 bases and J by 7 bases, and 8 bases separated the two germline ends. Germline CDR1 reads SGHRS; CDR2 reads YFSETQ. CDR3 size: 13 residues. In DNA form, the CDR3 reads TGCGCCAGCAGCTGGTCGGGGAATTCACCCCTCCACTTT. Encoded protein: CASSWSGNSPLHF. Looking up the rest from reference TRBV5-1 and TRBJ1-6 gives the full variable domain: KAGVTQTPRYLIKTRGQQVTLSCSPISGHRSVSWYQQTPGQGLQFLFEYFSETQRNKGNFPGRFSGRQFSNSRSEMNVSTLELGDSALYLCASSWSGNSPLHFGNGTRLTVT.

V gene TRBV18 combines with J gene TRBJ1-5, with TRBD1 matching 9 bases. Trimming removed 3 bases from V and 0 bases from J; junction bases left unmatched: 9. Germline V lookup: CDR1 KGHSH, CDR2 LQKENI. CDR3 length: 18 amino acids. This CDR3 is CASSPGTGKTYSNQPQHF. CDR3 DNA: TGTGCCAGCTCACCGGGGACAGGGAAAACGTATAGCAATCAGCCCCAGCATTTT.

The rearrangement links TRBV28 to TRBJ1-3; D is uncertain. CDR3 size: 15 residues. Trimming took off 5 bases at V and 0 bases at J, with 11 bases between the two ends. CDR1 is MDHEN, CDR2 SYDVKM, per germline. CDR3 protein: CASSPPSYSGNTIYF. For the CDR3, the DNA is TGTGCCAGCAGTCCCCCGTCCTACTCTGGAAACACCATATATTTT.

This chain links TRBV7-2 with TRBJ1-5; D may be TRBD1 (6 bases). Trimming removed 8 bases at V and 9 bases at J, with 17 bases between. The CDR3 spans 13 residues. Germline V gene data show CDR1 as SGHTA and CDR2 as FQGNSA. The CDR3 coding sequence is TGTGCCAGCTCCCCTATGGGACAAGGGCCCCAGCATTTT. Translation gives CASSPMGQGPQHF. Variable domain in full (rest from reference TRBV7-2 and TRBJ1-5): GAGVSQSPSNKVTEKGKDVELRCDPISGHTALYWYRQSLGQGLEFLIYFQGNSAPDKSGLPSDRFSAERTGGSVSTLTIQRTQQEDSAVYLCASSPMGQGPQHFGDGTRLSIL.

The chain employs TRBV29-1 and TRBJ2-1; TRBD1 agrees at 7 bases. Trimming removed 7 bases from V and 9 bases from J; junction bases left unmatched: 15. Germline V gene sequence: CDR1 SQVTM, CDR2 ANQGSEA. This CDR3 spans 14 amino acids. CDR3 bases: TGCAGCGCCCCGCCCCCCCCGACAGGGAGTGAGCAGTTCTTC. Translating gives CSAPPPPTGSEQFF.

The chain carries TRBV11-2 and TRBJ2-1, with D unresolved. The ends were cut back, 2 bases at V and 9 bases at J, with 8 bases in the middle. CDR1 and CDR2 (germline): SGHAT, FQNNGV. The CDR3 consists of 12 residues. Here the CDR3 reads CASSLLGIEQFF. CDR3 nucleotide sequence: TGTGCCAGCAGCTTATTGGGCATTGAGCAGTTCTTC.

The CDR3 sequence is CASSAGQGGSGQPQHF. The CDR3 DNA follows: TGTGCCAGTAGTGCGGGACAGGGAGGATCAGGCCAGCCCCAGCATTTT. V usage is TRBV19 and J usage is TRBJ1-5; 9 bases fit TRBD1. The germline V gene encodes CDR1 LNHDA and CDR2 SQIVND (reference sequence). CDR3 size: 16 residues. Losses at the gene ends were 5 bases for V and 7 bases for J; bases not matched to a gene: 12.

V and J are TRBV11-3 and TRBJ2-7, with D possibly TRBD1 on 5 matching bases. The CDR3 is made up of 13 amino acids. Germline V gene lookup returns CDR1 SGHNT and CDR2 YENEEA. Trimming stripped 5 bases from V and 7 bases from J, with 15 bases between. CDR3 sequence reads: CASSKTALGEQYF. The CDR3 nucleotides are TGTGCCAGCAGCAAGACAGCACTGGGGGAGCAGTACTTC.

The DNA of the CDR3 is TGTGCCAGCAGCGCGACACTAGCGGGGGAGCAAGAGACCCAGTACTTC. This codes for CASSATLAGEQETQYF. V usage is TRBV21-1 and J usage is TRBJ2-5; the table's TRBD2 call for D was not verified on the DNA. TRBV21-1 is a pseudogene segment. The CDR3 sequence is 16 residues long.

DNA of the CDR3: TGTGCCAGCAGCCTCAGACTAGGGATTGAGCAGTTCTTC. The encoded protein is CASSLRLGIEQFF. The chain combines TRBV6-2 or TRBV6-3 with TRBJ2-1; possibly TRBD2 for D (6 bases). V lost 6 bases to trimming and J lost 9 bases, with 15 bases between them. This CDR3 region has 13 residues. Looked up from germline, CDR1 is MNHEY and CDR2 is SVGEGT.

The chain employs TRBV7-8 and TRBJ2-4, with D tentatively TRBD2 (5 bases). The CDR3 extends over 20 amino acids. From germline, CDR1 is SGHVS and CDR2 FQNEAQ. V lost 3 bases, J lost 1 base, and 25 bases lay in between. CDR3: CASSFQRWEGIYPAKNIQYF. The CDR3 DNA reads TGTGCCAGCAGCTTCCAGCGGTGGGAAGGCATATACCCGGCCAAAAACATTCAGTACTTC. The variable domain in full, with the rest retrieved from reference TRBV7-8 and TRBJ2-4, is GAGVSQSPRYKVAKRGQDVALRCDPISGHVSLFWYQQALGQGPEFLTYFQNEAQLDKSGLPSDRFFAERPEGSVSTLKIQRTQQEDSAVYLCASSFQRWEGIYPAKNIQYFGAGTRLSVL.

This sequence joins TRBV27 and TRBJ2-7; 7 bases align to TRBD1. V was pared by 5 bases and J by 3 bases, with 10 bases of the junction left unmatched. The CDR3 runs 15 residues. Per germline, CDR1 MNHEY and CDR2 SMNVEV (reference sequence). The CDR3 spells CASSPRPGTVYEQYF. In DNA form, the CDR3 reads TGTGCCAGCAGTCCACGTCCCGGGACAGTCTACGAGCAGTACTTC.

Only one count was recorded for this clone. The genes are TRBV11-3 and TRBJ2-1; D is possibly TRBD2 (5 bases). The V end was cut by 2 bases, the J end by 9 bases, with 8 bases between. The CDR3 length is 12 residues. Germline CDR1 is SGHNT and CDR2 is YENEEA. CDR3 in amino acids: CASSLREGEQFF. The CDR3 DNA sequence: TGTGCCAGCAGCTTACGTGAGGGTGAGCAGTTCTTC.

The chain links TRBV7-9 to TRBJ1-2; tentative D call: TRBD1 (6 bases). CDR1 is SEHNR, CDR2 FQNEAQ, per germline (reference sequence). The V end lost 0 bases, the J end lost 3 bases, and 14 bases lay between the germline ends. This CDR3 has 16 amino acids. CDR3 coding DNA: TGTGCCAGCAGCTTAGCGACGGGGCCAGGGGACTATGGCTACACCTTC. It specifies CASSLATGPGDYGYTF.

CDR3 region: CASSAPRDRDNEQFF. In DNA form, the CDR3 reads TGTGCCAGCAGCGCGCCCCGGGACAGGGACAATGAGCAGTTCTTC. The chain joins TRBV9 to TRBJ2-1; 9 positions match TRBD1. Germline V gene lookup returns CDR1 SGDLS and CDR2 YYNGEE. There are 15 residues in the CDR3. Germline trimming cut 3 bases from V and 5 bases from J; bases unmatched to any gene: 6.

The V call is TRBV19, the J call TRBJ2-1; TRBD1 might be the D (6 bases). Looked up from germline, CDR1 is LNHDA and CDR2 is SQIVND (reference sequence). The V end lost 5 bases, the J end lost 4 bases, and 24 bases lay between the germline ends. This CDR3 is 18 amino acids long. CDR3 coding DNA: TGTGCCAGTAGTGTACGATCAGGGGAAGCCGGGCTTTACAATGAGCAGTTCTTC. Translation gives CASSVRSGEAGLYNEQFF.

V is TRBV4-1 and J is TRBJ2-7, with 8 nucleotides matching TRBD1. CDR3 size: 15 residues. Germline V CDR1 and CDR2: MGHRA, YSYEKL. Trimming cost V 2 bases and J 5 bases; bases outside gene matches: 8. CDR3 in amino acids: CASSQTDRGRDEQYF. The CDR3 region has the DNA TGCGCCAGCAGCCAAACTGACAGGGGTCGAGACGAGCAGTACTTC.